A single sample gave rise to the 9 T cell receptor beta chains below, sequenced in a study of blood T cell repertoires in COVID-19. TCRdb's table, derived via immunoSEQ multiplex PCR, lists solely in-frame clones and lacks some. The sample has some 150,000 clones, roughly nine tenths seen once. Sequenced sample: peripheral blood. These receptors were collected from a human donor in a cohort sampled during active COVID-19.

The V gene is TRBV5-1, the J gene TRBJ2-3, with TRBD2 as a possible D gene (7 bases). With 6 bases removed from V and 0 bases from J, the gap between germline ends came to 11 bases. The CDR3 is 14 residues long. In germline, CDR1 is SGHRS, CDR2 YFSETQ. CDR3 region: CASNRGASTDTQYF. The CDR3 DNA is TGCGCCAGCAACCGGGGGGCAAGCACAGATACGCAGTATTTT.

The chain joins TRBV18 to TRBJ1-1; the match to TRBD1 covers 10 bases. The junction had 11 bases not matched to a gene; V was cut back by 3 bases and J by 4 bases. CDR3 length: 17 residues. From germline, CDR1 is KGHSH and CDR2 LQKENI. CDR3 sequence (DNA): TGTGCCAGCTCACCCTGGACAGGGGGGGAAACGATCACTGAAGCTTTCTTT. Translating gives CASSPWTGGETITEAFF.

In DNA form, the CDR3 reads TGTGCCATCAGTGAGTCATGGACAGGGGTTCACTACGAGCAGTACTTC. Amino acid sequence: CAISESWTGVHYEQYF. The chain is built from TRBV10-3 and TRBJ2-7, with 9 bases identical to TRBD1. The CDR3 extends over 16 amino acids. V trimming: 0 bases; J trimming: 3 bases; junction bases outside the gene matches: 6. Germline CDR1 is ENHRY and CDR2 is SYGVKD.

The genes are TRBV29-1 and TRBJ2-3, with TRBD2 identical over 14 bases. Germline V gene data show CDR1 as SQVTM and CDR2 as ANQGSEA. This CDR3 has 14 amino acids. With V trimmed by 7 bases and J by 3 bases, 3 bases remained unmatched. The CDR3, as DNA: TGCAGCGGGAGACTAGCGGGGGGGACAGATACGCAGTATTTT. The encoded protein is CSGRLAGGTDTQYF.

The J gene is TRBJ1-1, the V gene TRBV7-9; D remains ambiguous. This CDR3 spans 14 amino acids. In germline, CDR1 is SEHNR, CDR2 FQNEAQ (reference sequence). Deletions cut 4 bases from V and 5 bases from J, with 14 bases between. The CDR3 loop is CASSSYGSGTEAFF. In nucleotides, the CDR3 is TGTGCCAGCAGCTCCTATGGGAGTGGGACTGAAGCTTTCTTT. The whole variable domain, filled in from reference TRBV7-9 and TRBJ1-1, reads DTGVSQNPRHKITKRGQNVTFRCDPISEHNRLYWYRQTLGQGPEFLTYFQNEAQLEKSRLLSDRFSAERPKGSFSTLEIQRTEQGDSAMYLCASSSYGSGTEAFFGQGTRLTVV.

CDR3 coding DNA: TGTGCCAGCAGTAAGCAGGGGAAAAACACCGGGGAGCTGTTTTTT. It encodes CASSKQGKNTGELFF. The genes are TRBV6-5 and TRBJ2-2, with TRBD1 as a possible D gene (6 bases). CDR1 and CDR2 from the germline V gene are MNHEY and SVGAGI. V lost 5 bases to trimming and J lost 2 bases, with 12 bases between them. This CDR3 is built from 15 residues.

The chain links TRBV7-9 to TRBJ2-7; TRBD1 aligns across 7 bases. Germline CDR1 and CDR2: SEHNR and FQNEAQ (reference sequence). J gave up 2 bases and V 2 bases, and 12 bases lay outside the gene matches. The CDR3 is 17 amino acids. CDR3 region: CASSLMGEQGPAYEQYF. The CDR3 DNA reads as TGTGCCAGCAGCTTAATGGGGGAACAGGGGCCAGCCTACGAGCAGTACTTC. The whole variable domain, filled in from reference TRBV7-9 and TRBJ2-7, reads DTGVSQNPRHKITKRGQNVTFRCDPISEHNRLYWYRQTLGQGPEFLTYFQNEAQLEKSRLLSDRFSAERPKGSFSTLEIQRTEQGDSAMYLCASSLMGEQGPAYEQYFGPGTRLTVT.

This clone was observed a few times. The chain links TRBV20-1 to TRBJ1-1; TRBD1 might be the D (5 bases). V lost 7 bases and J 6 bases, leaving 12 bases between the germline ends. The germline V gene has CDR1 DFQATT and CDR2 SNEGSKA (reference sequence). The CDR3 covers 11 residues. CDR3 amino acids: CSVEAQAEAFF. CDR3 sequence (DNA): TGCAGTGTCGAGGCACAGGCTGAAGCTTTCTTT.

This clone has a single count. The CDR3 DNA reads TGTGCCAGCAGTCTTGGGACTCCCTCTTTGGATGAGCAGTTCTTC. Translating gives CASSLGTPSLDEQFF. This rearrangement joins TRBV6-5 to TRBJ2-1; maybe TRBD2 (6 bases). Germline CDR1 and CDR2: MNHEY and SVGAGI. Deletions cut 5 bases from V and 8 bases from J, with 19 bases between. The CDR3 has 15 amino acids.